These 27 T cell receptor beta chains share one sample of origin, sequenced in a study of blood T cells in healthy people across ages. A sample-barcoded 5' primer and a J-beta primer mix were used in a second PCR of roughly 6 to 12 cycles. TCRdb re-called the 5' RACE reads with MiXCR, one entry per CDR3 protein. The profile shows 1,100,000 or so distinct CDR3 sequences, under 55% of them singletons. Sequenced: blood. The origin of the receptors is an older woman in good health.

This clonotype was seen a few times. The chain joins TRBV7-3 to TRBJ2-7; maybe TRBD2 (5 bases). This CDR3 is built from 15 residues. Germline CDR1 is SGHTA and CDR2 is FQGTGA. V lost 2 bases, J lost 7 bases, and 18 bases lay in between. CDR3: CASSLDGFGRREQYF. CDR3 DNA: TGTGCCAGCAGCTTAGACGGGTTTGGAAGGAGGGAGCAGTACTTC.

The J gene is TRBJ2-7, the V gene TRBV27; perhaps TRBD2 as D (5 bases). V was trimmed by 6 bases and J by 7 bases, leaving 16 bases between them. This CDR3 comprises 13 residues. Germline CDR1 and CDR2: MNHEY and SMNVEV (reference sequence). In DNA, the CDR3 is TGTGCCAGCAGGTCCGATAGTACGGGGGAGCAGTACTTC. Protein: CASRSDSTGEQYF.

V gene TRBV27 combines with J gene TRBJ1-4; TRBD1 agrees at 9 bases. The CDR3 consists of 15 residues. With 1 base clipped from V and 15 bases from J, the junction kept 12 bases outside the gene matches. Germline V gene sequence: CDR1 MNHEY, CDR2 SMNVEV (reference sequence). The CDR3 spells CASSLYGQGRLKVFF. The CDR3 bases are TGTGCCAGCAGTTTATACGGACAGGGGAGGCTAAAGGTGTTTTTT.

This clonotype was detected a few times. The V call is TRBV5-1, the J call TRBJ1-2, with unresolved D. The CDR3 has 13 amino acids. With 7 bases removed from V and 7 bases from J, the gap between germline ends came to 17 bases. The V gene's germline CDR1 is SGHRS and CDR2 YFSETQ. Here the CDR3 DNA reads TGCGCCAGCGGAGTTCCCGGTGAAGGTGGCTACACCTTC. It encodes CASGVPGEGGYTF.

This clonotype was counted only a few times. The gene calls are TRBV2 and TRBJ1-6, with 11 bases matching TRBD1. V lost 6 bases, J lost 2 bases, and 3 bases stayed unmatched. Per the germline V gene, CDR1 is SNHLY and CDR2 is FYNNEI. The CDR3 has 16 residues. CDR3 sequence reads: CASRRTGGPYNSPLHF. CDR3 in DNA: TGTGCCAGCAGAAGGACAGGGGGCCCCTATAATTCACCCCTCCACTTT.

The CDR3 is CASSLVGQAGELFF. CDR3 nucleotide sequence: TGTGCCAGCAGCTTAGTGGGTCAGGCCGGGGAGCTGTTTTTT. The chain has TRBV11-2 and TRBJ2-2; D gene unclear. The germline CDR1 and CDR2 sequences are SGHAT and FQNNGV. Trimming took off 1 base at V and 6 bases at J, with 9 bases between the two ends. This CDR3 is built from 14 residues.

The chain uses TRBV12-3 or TRBV12-4 and TRBJ1-2; TRBD1 might be the D (6 bases). The CDR3 length is 13 residues. V was cut by 5 bases and J by 10 bases, with 17 bases left in between. Written as DNA, the CDR3 is TGTGCCAGCAGTCTCGGACAGAGACGGGACTACACCTTC. Encoded protein: CASSLGQRRDYTF.

The genes are TRBV12-3 or TRBV12-4 and TRBJ2-7; 7 bases align to TRBD1. The CDR3 covers 14 residues. V lost 0 bases and J lost 3; bases outside the gene matches: 2. CDR3 sequence (DNA): TGTGCCAGCAGTTTAGCAAGGACAGGCTACGAGCAGTACTTC. Translated, it gives CASSLARTGYEQYF.

The chain recombines TRBV3-1 with TRBJ2-7; D is perhaps TRBD1 or TRBD2 (5 bases each). This CDR3 is built from 13 residues. The germline V and J ends were trimmed by 1 base and 5 bases, with 9 bases remaining between them. Germline CDR1 and CDR2: LGHDT and YNNKEL (reference sequence). The CDR3 here is CASSQVWDHEQYF. CDR3 coding DNA: TGTGCCAGCAGCCAAGTTTGGGACCACGAGCAGTACTTC.

The J gene is TRBJ2-7, the V gene TRBV28; 9 bases align to TRBD1. TRBJ2-5 matches the DNA end more closely, so the J call is doubtful. This CDR3 region has 15 residues. CDR1 is MDHEN and CDR2 is SYDVKM in the germline V gene. CDR3 loop: CASSAAGQGVETQYF. DNA of the CDR3: TGTGCCAGCAGTGCGGCGGGACAGGGAGTAGAGACCCAGTACTTC.

This chain links TRBV5-1 with TRBJ2-1; unclear D gene. Trimming shortened V by 0 bases and J by 0 bases, and 13 bases separated the two germline ends. This CDR3 is built from 17 residues. The V gene's germline CDR1 is SGHRS and CDR2 YFSETQ. The CDR3 reads CASSLEIGESSYNEQFF. The CDR3 bases are TGCGCCAGCAGCTTGGAGATAGGAGAGAGCTCCTACAATGAGCAGTTCTTC.

This clonotype turned up a few times. The chain is built from TRBV29-1 and TRBJ2-7; weak D call: TRBD2 (6 bases). Trimming shortened V by 4 bases and J by 4 bases, and 11 bases separated the two germline ends. Germline V gene sequence: CDR1 SQVTM, CDR2 ANQGSEA. The CDR3 consists of 12 residues. CDR3 in amino acids: CSVGRERYEQYF. CDR3 bases: TGCAGCGTTGGGCGGGAACGTTACGAGCAGTACTTC.

The gene calls are TRBV7-9 and TRBJ2-1, with TRBD2 identical over 12 bases. The J call is in doubt because the DNA end fits TRBJ2-7 better. CDR1 and CDR2 (germline): SEHNR, FQNEAQ (reference sequence). CDR3 size: 17 residues. The CDR3 loop is CASSFRLAGDHDNEQYF. DNA for the CDR3: TGTGCCAGCAGCTTCCGACTAGCGGGAGATCACGACAATGAGCAGTACTTC.

J is TRBJ2-7 and V is TRBV29-1, with 12 bases lining up with TRBD2. The end of the DNA is better explained by TRBJ2-5, so the J call may be wrong. The CDR3 spans 17 residues. CDR1 and CDR2 (germline): SQVTM, ANQGSEA. CDR3 residues: CSVAWLAGGRQQETQYF. CDR3 nucleotides: TGCAGCGTTGCTTGGCTAGCGGGAGGGCGACAGCAAGAGACCCAGTACTTC.

V usage is TRBV6-1 and J usage is TRBJ2-5, with 9 bases lining up with TRBD2. Germline CDR1 reads MNHNS; CDR2 reads SASEGT. The V gene end was trimmed by 0 bases and the J gene end by 5 bases; junction bases not matched to a gene: 4. The CDR3 sequence is 15 residues long. DNA for the CDR3: TGTGCCAGCAGTGAAGCTAGCGGGAGATGGGAGACCCAGTACTTC. It is translated as CASSEASGRWETQYF.

In regard to this clonotype: A much larger clone is a single base away; this may be a read error. The chain links TRBV20-1 to TRBJ2-7, with TRBD1 as a possible D gene (6 bases). Trimming pared 0 bases from V and 7 bases from J, leaving 25 bases between. The CDR3 is 17 residues long. Per germline, CDR1 DFQATT and CDR2 SNEGSKA (reference sequence). CDR3 sequence (DNA): TGCAGTGCTAGAGATCGTACGGGACACCTTTGGGTCAATGAGCAGTACTTC. Its translation: CSARDRTGHLWVNEQYF.

The chain recombines TRBV3-1 with TRBJ1-2, with TRBD1 identical over 7 bases. This CDR3 comprises 14 residues. The V and J ends lost 4 bases and 8 bases, in that order; junction bases with no gene match: 10. CDR1 is LGHDT and CDR2 is YNNKEL in the germline V gene (reference sequence). In nucleotides, the CDR3 is TGTGCCAGCAGCCCCGGGACAGCCCCTCTAGGCTACACCTTC. It specifies CASSPGTAPLGYTF.

This clonotype appeared a few times. The chain uses TRBV27 and TRBJ1-2, with a possible D match to TRBD1 (5 bases). V shed 3 bases and J shed 7 bases, with 9 bases lying between them. The CDR3 has 12 residues. The germline CDR1 and CDR2 sequences are MNHEY and SMNVEV (reference sequence). CDR3 sequence reads: CASSFSGRGYTF. CDR3 nucleotide sequence: TGTGCCAGCAGTTTCTCGGGGCGTGGCTACACCTTC.

The table lists this clonotype with a few counts. The chain uses TRBV20-1 and TRBJ2-3; 9 bases are shared with TRBD2. J lost 0 bases, V lost 7 bases, and 17 bases had no gene match. CDR1 is DFQATT and CDR2 is SNEGSKA in the germline V gene (reference sequence). The CDR3 totals 18 residues. CDR3 region: CSVAIAGATRGSTDTQYF. CDR3 DNA: TGCAGTGTAGCTATAGCGGGAGCTACCCGGGGTAGCACAGATACGCAGTATTTT.

The V and J genes are TRBV11-3 and TRBJ2-5; tentatively, D is TRBD1 (6 bases). The V end was cut by 1 base, the J end by 0 bases, with 15 bases between. CDR3 length: 17 amino acids. Germline V gene sequence: CDR1 SGHNT, CDR2 YENEEA. CDR3 nucleotide sequence: TGTGCCAGCAGCTTAGGGGGGCTGGGGCACCACCAAGAGACCCAGTACTTC. Translating gives CASSLGGLGHHQETQYF.

This rearrangement joins TRBV20-1 to TRBJ2-4; TRBD2 matches at 9 bases. Judging by the DNA end, TRBJ2-7 fits better; the J call may be wrong. The CDR3 consists of 18 residues. Per germline, CDR1 DFQATT and CDR2 SNEGSKA (reference sequence). The DNA of the CDR3 is TGCAGTGCTAGAGATCGGTTCAGGGCTAGCGGGATGGGTTACGAGCAGTACTTC. Translation: CSARDRFRASGMGYEQYF.

The gene calls are TRBV28 and TRBJ2-3; D not resolved. The CDR3 extends over 13 amino acids. V lost 6 bases to trimming and J lost 0 bases, with 7 bases between them. Germline V gives CDR1 MDHEN, CDR2 SYDVKM. DNA for the CDR3: TGTGCCAGCAGGGCGGAGAGCACAGATACGCAGTATTTT. Translation gives CASRAESTDTQYF.

Only a few counts were recorded for this clonotype. This rearrangement joins TRBV9 to TRBJ1-2; 9 nucleotides agree with TRBD1. The ends lost 0 bases at V and 2 bases at J; junction bases unmatched: 2. Per the germline V gene, CDR1 is SGDLS and CDR2 is YYNGEE. The CDR3 runs 15 residues. In DNA, the CDR3 is TGTGCCAGCAGCGTAGTAACAGGGGGCAACTATGGCTACACCTTC. Translated, it gives CASSVVTGGNYGYTF.

This clonotype was recorded many times. This chain links TRBV28 with TRBJ2-4, with TRBD2 matching over 10 bases. This CDR3 is 18 amino acids long. V was clipped by 5 bases and J by 9 bases; unmatched bases: 19. Per the germline V gene, CDR1 is MDHEN and CDR2 is SYDVKM. The CDR3 region is CASSPRTHVAGGAGIQYF. The CDR3 DNA reads as TGTGCCAGCAGTCCTCGCACCCATGTAGCGGGAGGAGCCGGCATTCAGTACTTC.

J is TRBJ2-1 and V is TRBV29-1; D unclear. The CDR3 is 12 residues long. V lost 2 bases, J lost 4 bases, and 6 bases lay in between. Germline assignment: CDR1 SQVTM and CDR2 ANQGSEA. As DNA, the CDR3 is TGCAGCGTTGAACCGTCTTACAATGAGCAGTTCTTC. Translation gives CSVEPSYNEQFF.

The chain is built from TRBV10-2 and TRBJ2-4, with D unclear. The better agreement between TRBJ2-5 and the DNA end casts doubt on the J call. This CDR3 has 14 amino acids. Germline values: CDR1 WSHSY, CDR2 SAAADI. In DNA, the CDR3 is TGCGCCAGCAGTGAGAACTATGCCTCGGAGACCCAGTACTTC. This translates into CASSENYASETQYF.

With regard to this clonotype: An end of the junction does not agree with germline; a read error may underlie this. This chain connects TRBV5-1 to TRBJ2-1; 12 positions match TRBD1. This CDR3 is 15 amino acids long. Per germline, CDR1 SGHRS and CDR2 YFSETQ. CDR3 sequence (DNA): TGCGCCGGCAGCTTGGGGGACAGGGGGCTCAATGAGCAGTTCTTC. Its translation is CAGSLGDRGLNEQFF.